This TCR beta chain was found in a study of blood T cells in healthy people across ages. V was shortened by 0 bases and J by 2 bases, with 9 bases between the two germline ends. Germline V gene data show CDR1 as LGHNA and CDR2 as YSLEER. The CDR3 length is 15 residues. Through a sample-barcoded 5' primer and a J-beta primer mix, a second PCR was run for about 7 to 12 cycles. Via MiXCR, TCRdb re-called the 5' RACE reads, giving one row per CDR3 protein. This sample carries more than 600,000 distinct CDR3 sequences, approximately 25% of them seen once, and the ten largest clones take 9.4%. Of note for this clonotype: The antigen is not known.

Points from the study as a whole: More naive CD4+ cells and higher diversity marked long-lived donors relative to aged donors.

This sample also belongs to another study, concerning T cells of mothers and their children.

Material: blood. This sequence originates from a boy aged 10-17 years in good health. J is TRBJ2-3 and V is TRBV4-3; no reliable D call. The CDR3 sequence is CASSQDEDLTDTQYF. CDR3 coding DNA: TGCGCCAGCAGCCAAGATGAGGATCTCACAGATACGCAGTATTTT.